This is a list of T cell receptor beta chains from one sample in a study of T-cell reconstitution after alpha-beta-depleted transplantation in children. TCRdb reprocessed the PCR reads with MiXCR, giving one entry per CDR3 protein. The sample includes roughly 400,000 distinct CDR3 sequences, 43% of them seen just once. This material consisted of PBMCs, taken before TCRalphabeta/CD19-depleted stem cell transplant. These receptors were taken from a girl aged 2-15 years with aplastic anemia, due to receive a stem cell transplant. Both conserved end residues are trimmed from each CDR3. For some rows the clone size is stated as once, few or many, or as a class when expanded; others skip it.

j_gene: TRBJ2-1; v_gene: TRBV12-3/TRBV12-4; abundance: many; CDR3aa: ASSKLAGGPDEQF
j_gene: TRBJ1-3; v_gene: TRBV30; abundance: few; CDR3aa: AWSAGGDGNTIY
j_gene: TRBJ2-3; v_gene: TRBV20-1; abundance: .; CDR3aa: SAGGSGRAKTDTQY
j_gene: TRBJ2-7; v_gene: TRBV3-1; abundance: few; CDR3aa: ASSQAGRSSDEQY
j_gene: TRBJ2-7; v_gene: TRBV28; abundance: .; CDR3aa: ASSYTGLVEQY
j_gene: TRBJ2-5; v_gene: TRBV4-1; abundance: .; CDR3aa: ASSQEGTGGQETQY
j_gene: TRBJ2-7; v_gene: TRBV4-1; abundance: few; CDR3aa: ASSQDYYEQY
j_gene: TRBJ2-5; v_gene: TRBV5-1; abundance: many; CDR3aa: ASSSRTGYQETQY
j_gene: TRBJ2-7; v_gene: TRBV5-1; abundance: .; CDR3aa: ASSLDWAAYEQY
j_gene: TRBJ1-1; v_gene: TRBV6-1; abundance: .; CDR3aa: ASSASFATGAF
j_gene: TRBJ2-7; v_gene: TRBV5-1; abundance: .; CDR3aa: ASSEGQGDYEQY
j_gene: TRBJ1-2; v_gene: TRBV5-1; abundance: .; CDR3aa: ASSSTGDIWYGYT
j_gene: TRBJ2-4; v_gene: TRBV11-1; abundance: once; CDR3aa: ASSQGDRGTNIQY
j_gene: TRBJ2-1; v_gene: TRBV7-9; abundance: .; CDR3aa: ASSLALRPEQF
j_gene: TRBJ2-5; v_gene: TRBV5-1; abundance: once; CDR3aa: ASSSATGVGETQY
j_gene: TRBJ2-7; v_gene: TRBV15; abundance: .; CDR3aa: ATSAPGTGVYEQY
j_gene: TRBJ1-2; v_gene: TRBV20-1; abundance: .; CDR3aa: SAATGQGGYGYT
j_gene: TRBJ2-1; v_gene: TRBV5-1; abundance: many; CDR3aa: ASSLSTGGVDEQF
j_gene: TRBJ1-2; v_gene: TRBV12-3/TRBV12-4; abundance: .; CDR3aa: ASSGGTGENYGYT
j_gene: TRBJ1-1; v_gene: TRBV20-1; abundance: .; CDR3aa: SALGGRKTEAF
j_gene: TRBJ1-1; v_gene: TRBV3-1; abundance: few; CDR3aa: ASSQPGRFGTEAF
j_gene: TRBJ2-5; v_gene: TRBV6-5; abundance: few; CDR3aa: ASSYSATEETQY
j_gene: TRBJ2-5; v_gene: TRBV20-1; abundance: few; CDR3aa: SASPFLYQETQY
j_gene: TRBJ2-7; v_gene: TRBV12-3/TRBV12-4; abundance: .; CDR3aa: ANSFGYEQY
j_gene: TRBJ2-7; v_gene: TRBV5-1; abundance: few; CDR3aa: ASRIAGVNEQY
j_gene: TRBJ2-7; v_gene: TRBV4-3; abundance: few; CDR3aa: ASSQGWGATDEQY
j_gene: TRBJ2-1; v_gene: TRBV5-1; abundance: .; CDR3aa: ASSLAVAGTQGEQF
j_gene: TRBJ1-2; v_gene: TRBV20-1; abundance: .; CDR3aa: SASPGRLYGYT
j_gene: TRBJ2-3; v_gene: TRBV5-1; abundance: .; CDR3aa: ASSLGGFSTDTQY
j_gene: TRBJ2-2; v_gene: TRBV27; abundance: few; CDR3aa: ASSWGTSGKTGELF
j_gene: TRBJ1-6; v_gene: TRBV13; abundance: .; CDR3aa: ASSLGGTHN
j_gene: TRBJ1-1; v_gene: TRBV5-1; abundance: .; CDR3aa: ASSLRGGAHPNTEAF
j_gene: TRBJ2-3; v_gene: TRBV5-1; abundance: .; CDR3aa: ASRGEADTQY
j_gene: TRBJ2-1; v_gene: TRBV7-3; abundance: .; CDR3aa: ASSSDRIYNEQF
j_gene: TRBJ2-1; v_gene: TRBV10-2; abundance: .; CDR3aa: ASRGQGEYNEQF
j_gene: TRBJ2-1; v_gene: TRBV10-3; abundance: .; CDR3aa: AISDTSGRDEQF
j_gene: TRBJ2-7; v_gene: TRBV20-1; abundance: many; CDR3aa: SASDLQGSYEQY
j_gene: TRBJ2-1; v_gene: TRBV20-1; abundance: .; CDR3aa: SARDWSHEQF
j_gene: TRBJ2-3; v_gene: TRBV11-2; abundance: many; CDR3aa: ASSLGGTSPDTQY
j_gene: TRBJ2-3; v_gene: TRBV7-6; abundance: .; CDR3aa: ASSLNTGGSTDTQY
j_gene: TRBJ1-1; v_gene: TRBV5-6; abundance: many; CDR3aa: ASSLMTGRRSNTEAF
j_gene: TRBJ1-1; v_gene: TRBV15; abundance: .; CDR3aa: ATSSRDIYGTEAF
j_gene: TRBJ2-2; v_gene: TRBV5-1; abundance: .; CDR3aa: ASRETEPGELF
j_gene: TRBJ2-3; v_gene: TRBV9; abundance: many; CDR3aa: ASSPRSGTIDTQY
j_gene: TRBJ2-7; v_gene: TRBV3-1; abundance: few; CDR3aa: ASSNGASGSYEQY
j_gene: TRBJ1-2; v_gene: TRBV2; abundance: many; CDR3aa: ASRETGGYGYT
j_gene: TRBJ2-7; v_gene: TRBV5-1; abundance: .; CDR3aa: ASSLVVGAGGVEQY
j_gene: TRBJ2-1; v_gene: TRBV7-6; abundance: .; CDR3aa: ASSLGPNDEQF
j_gene: TRBJ2-7; v_gene: TRBV7-2; abundance: many; CDR3aa: ASSLGLVTAYEQY
j_gene: TRBJ1-4; v_gene: TRBV6-1; abundance: .; CDR3aa: ATSPPGQLNEKLF